The rows below give T cell receptor beta chains drawn from one sample of a study of T cell responses to AZD1222 COVID-19 vaccine. The data were produced by immunoSEQ multiplex PCR, yet TCRdb's version contains in-frame clones alone and is incomplete. This sample has under 70,000 clones, with roughly 90% found just once. This specimen was peripheral blood, taken 28 days after the second AZD1222 dose. The source is an adult who received the AZD1222 COVID-19 vaccine. The CDR3 runs from the conserved cysteine through the conserved F or W. Fields, in order: V gene, clone size, D gene, J gene, CDR3 DNA, CDR3 protein. A D gene is named only where the DNA matches it firmly. The listing skips clone size in some rows; elsewhere it reads once, few, many or a size class.

TRBV14	few	NA	TRBJ2-3	TGTGCCAGCAGCCAAGATCTCGGGGTGGGGCAGTATTTT	CASSQDLGVGQYF
TRBV7-9	NA	TRBD2	TRBJ2-2	TGTGCCAGCAGCTTAGTGGGACTAGCGGGAGAGGACACCGGGGAGCTGTTTTTT	CASSLVGLAGEDTGELFF
TRBV28	NA	NA	TRBJ1-4	TGTGCCAGCAGTTTGTATCAGCGTAATGAAAAACTGTTTTTT	CASSLYQRNEKLFF
TRBV19	NA	NA	TRBJ1-1	TGTGCCAGTAGTATGGGGCAGGGAGCTGAAGCTTTCTTT	CASSMGQGAEAFF
TRBV5-1	NA	NA	TRBJ2-2	TGCGCCAGCAGAAAGTATCCTGCGAACACCGGGGAGCTGTTTTTT	CASRKYPANTGELFF
TRBV5-1	NA	TRBD1	TRBJ1-6	TGCGCCAGCAGCTTGGAGGTGGGACAGGGGTCACCCCTCCACTTT	CASSLEVGQGSPLHF
TRBV11-2	NA	NA	TRBJ2-5	TGTGCCAGCAGCCCCCGGGAGACCCAGTACTTC	CASSPRETQYF
TRBV4-1	NA	NA	TRBJ2-3	TGCGCCAGCAGCCAAGATCCACGTGGCGGGAGCACAGATACGCAGTATTTT	CASSQDPRGGSTDTQYF
TRBV11-2	NA	NA	TRBJ1-5	TGTGCCAGCAGCCCAGGGTTGCGCAGCAATCAGCCCCAGCATTTT	CASSPGLRSNQPQHF
TRBV5-1	few	TRBD2	TRBJ2-3	TGCGCCAGCAGCTACGGGACTAGCGGCCTAAAAGATACGCAGTATTTT	CASSYGTSGLKDTQYF
TRBV7-2	few	TRBD2	TRBJ2-5	TGTGCCAGCGGGACTAGCGGGAGGGCTGGAGAGACCCAGTACTTC	CASGTSGRAGETQYF
TRBV6-5	NA	TRBD1	TRBJ1-2	TGTGCCAGCATTTCGTCTGGGACAGGATCCTATGGCTACACCTTC	CASISSGTGSYGYTF
TRBV9	few	NA	TRBJ1-1	TGTGCCAGCACCACAGGGTTCATGAACACTGAAGCTTTCTTT	CASTTGFMNTEAFF
TRBV5-4	NA	TRBD2	TRBJ2-3	TGTGCCAGCAGCCCCGGACTAGGCACCACAGATACGCAGTATTTT	CASSPGLGTTDTQYF
TRBV5-5	NA	NA	TRBJ1-1	TGTGCCAGCAGCTTGATAGGGGCAACCACTGAAGCTTTCTTT	CASSLIGATTEAFF
TRBV20-1	NA	NA	TRBJ2-5	TGCAGTGCTAGTGGTGGGGAGACCCAGTACTTC	CSASGGETQYF
TRBV24-1	NA	TRBD2	TRBJ2-1	TGTGCCACCAGTGATAAAATAGCGGGAGCTTTAGATGAGCAGTTCTTC	CATSDKIAGALDEQFF
TRBV30	NA	NA	TRBJ2-2	TGTGCCTGGAGACCTCAACAGGCTCGCGCGAACACCGGGGAGCTGTTTTTT	CAWRPQQARANTGELFF
TRBV4-1	NA	TRBD2	TRBJ2-1	TGCGCCAGCAGCCATCCACTAGCGGACTACTCCTACAATGAGCAGTTCTTC	CASSHPLADYSYNEQFF
TRBV7-9	NA	NA	TRBJ1-3	TGTGCCAGCAGCTTAGGGTTTACGGTCGGAACTCACTCTGGAAACACCATATATTTT	CASSLGFTVGTHSGNTIYF
TRBV18	NA	TRBD2	TRBJ2-7	TGTGCCAGCTCACCGGGACTAGCGGGAGGCGAGCAGTACTTC	CASSPGLAGGEQYF
TRBV3-1/TRBV3-2	once	NA	TRBJ2-7	TGTGCCAGCAGCCAAGAGCTCAGGGCGGCCGAGCAGTACTTC	CASSQELRAAEQYF
TRBV15	NA	NA	TRBJ1-1	TGTGCCACCAGCTTTTCGGTGGGTGAAGCTTTCTTT	CATSFSVGEAFF
TRBV4-2	NA	TRBD2	TRBJ2-5	TGTGCCAGCAGCCAACAAGGGGTAGGTGGGCTAGCGGAAGAGACCCAGTACTTC	CASSQQGVGGLAEETQYF
TRBV9	NA	NA	TRBJ1-1	TGTGCCAGCAGCCCGCACTTGGATGAGGGAGCTTTCTTT	CASSPHLDEGAFF
TRBV6-2/TRBV6-3	NA	NA	TRBJ2-3	TGTGCCAGCAGTTCCCCCCTGGGGAGAGGCACAGATACGCAGTATTTT	CASSSPLGRGTDTQYF
TRBV10-1	once	NA	TRBJ1-3	TGCGCCAGCAGTGAGTCTGCTTCTGGAAACACCATATATTTT	CASSESASGNTIYF
TRBV11-2	once	NA	TRBJ2-7	TGTGCCAGCAGCTTAGCCGGGTTTGAAACCTACGAGCAGTACTTC	CASSLAGFETYEQYF
TRBV5-6	hyperexpanded	NA	TRBJ2-3	TGTGCCAGCACTCCTCACGGGGCAGATACGCAGTATTTT	CASTPHGADTQYF
TRBV21-1	NA	NA	TRBJ1-5	TGTGCCAGCAGCAAAGAGGACAGGGTGAGGCTAAGCAATCAGCCCCAGCATTTT	CASSKEDRVRLSNQPQHF
TRBV25-1	once	NA	TRBJ2-3	TGTGCCAGCAGTGAACGTCCTACAGGGAGAGCTTCAGATACGCAGTATTTT	CASSERPTGRASDTQYF
TRBV21-1	NA	NA	TRBJ2-3	TGTGCCAGCAGCAAAGCTAGGGCGGGAGGTGGGGATACGCAGTATTTT	CASSKARAGGGDTQYF
TRBV19	NA	TRBD1	TRBJ1-3	TGTGCCAGTAGCCATCCGGGACAGGGAATGGAGACTGGAAACACCATATATTTT	CASSHPGQGMETGNTIYF
TRBV24-1	NA	TRBD2	TRBJ2-3	TGTGCCACCAGTGAAGCAGCGGGGGGTGGTCCAGATACGCAGTATTTT	CATSEAAGGGPDTQYF
TRBV7-9	NA	NA	TRBJ1-2	TGTGCCAGCAGCTTAGTAGGCCCACTAAACTATGGCTACACCTTC	CASSLVGPLNYGYTF
TRBV6-5	NA	NA	TRBJ2-7	TGTGCCAGCAGTTCCACCCAGCAGTACTTC	CASSSTQQYF
TRBV19	NA	NA	TRBJ2-7	TGTGCCAGCCAGTCCCCCGGCTACGAGCAGTACTTC	CASQSPGYEQYF
TRBV21-1	NA	NA	TRBJ2-1	TGTGCCAGCAAGAGACTAGTTCAGCCCTACAATGAGCAGTTCTTC	CASKRLVQPYNEQFF
TRBV12-3/TRBV12-4	few	NA	TRBJ1-1	TGTGCCAGCAGTTTAGTCAGGGGTAGTCAAGCTTTCTTT	CASSLVRGSQAFF
TRBV29-1	NA	NA	TRBJ2-7	TGCAGCGCCTCAAGGGGCTACGAGCAGTACTTC	CSASRGYEQYF
TRBV6-5	NA	NA	TRBJ2-1	TGTGCCAGCAGTTACTCGCAGGCCAATCCCGGCAATGAGCAGTTCTTC	CASSYSQANPGNEQFF
TRBV2	few	TRBD1	TRBJ1-2	TGTGCCATCGGACAGGGGAATGGCTACACCTTC	CAIGQGNGYTF
TRBV7-8	NA	TRBD2	TRBJ2-2	TGTGCCAGCAGCCCGGGGGGTAGCGGGATTCCCACCGGGGAGCTGTTTTTT	CASSPGGSGIPTGELFF
TRBV27	NA	NA	TRBJ2-1	TGTGCCAGCAGTTCCCAATCTAGAGGGGGTTCGCAGCAGTTCTTC	CASSSQSRGGSQQFF
TRBV30	NA	NA	TRBJ1-2	TGTGCCTGGAACCCAGGAAACTATGGCTACACCTTC	CAWNPGNYGYTF
TRBV27	NA	NA	TRBJ1-5	TGTGCCAGCAGTTTTTGGGGCGGGGATCAGCCCCAGCATTTT	CASSFWGGDQPQHF
TRBV19	NA	TRBD1	TRBJ1-5	TGTGCCAGTAGTGCGACAGGGGGTAGCAATCAGCCCCAGCATTTT	CASSATGGSNQPQHF
TRBV30	NA	NA	TRBJ1-6	TGTGCCTGGAGTGCGAACTCAGGGGTAGGTTCACCCCTCCACTTT	CAWSANSGVGSPLHF
TRBV6-5	once	NA	TRBJ1-6	TGTGCCAGCAGTCCGGGGAGCTCCTATAATTCACCCCTCCACTTT	CASSPGSSYNSPLHF
TRBV7-9	NA	NA	TRBJ2-3	TGTGCCAGCAGCTCAGATACGCAGTATTTT	CASSSDTQYF